This TCR beta chain was observed in a study of cytomegalovirus exposure and HLA in healthy donors. J lost 1 base, V lost 7 bases, and 16 bases had no gene match. The CDR3 spans 19 residues. Germline-derived CDR1 and CDR2 are MNHEY and SMNVEV (reference sequence). PCR amplification relied on 60 Vbeta primers (plus 13 Jbeta primers). Clones were sequenced by immunoSEQ multiplex PCR, and TCRdb holds only the in-frame ones, with some missing. There are a few hundred thousand clones in the sample; about 83% occur only once, and 1.4% lies in the top ten. This chain connects TRBV27 to TRBJ1-1, with 12 nucleotides matching TRBD1. This receptor was taken from a girl between 10 and 17 years old in good health and CMV-seronegative. Sequenced sample: PBMCs. The CDR3 here is CASNFLGGQGAPRNTEAFF. Here the CDR3 DNA reads TGTGCCAGCAATTTCCTGGGGGGACAGGGGGCGCCTCGGAACACTGAAGCTTTCTTT.